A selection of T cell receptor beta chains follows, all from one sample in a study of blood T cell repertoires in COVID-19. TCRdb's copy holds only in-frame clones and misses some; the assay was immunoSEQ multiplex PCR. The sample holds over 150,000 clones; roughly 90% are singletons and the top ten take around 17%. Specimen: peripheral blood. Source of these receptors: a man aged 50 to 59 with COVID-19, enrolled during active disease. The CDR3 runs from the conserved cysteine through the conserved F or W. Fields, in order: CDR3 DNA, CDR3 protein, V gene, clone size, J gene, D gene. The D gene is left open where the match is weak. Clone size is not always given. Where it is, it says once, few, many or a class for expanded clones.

cdr3_nt: TGTGCCAGCAGTTTCGCAGGGGGGACTGAAGCTTTCTTT; cdr3_aa: CASSFAGGTEAFF; v_call: TRBV11-3; clone_size: once; j_call: TRBJ1-1; d_call: TRBD1
cdr3_nt: TGTGCCAGCAGAGTCGCAGGGTTATACAATGAGCAGTTCTTC; cdr3_aa: CASRVAGLYNEQFF; v_call: TRBV27; clone_size: -; j_call: TRBJ2-1; d_call: -
cdr3_nt: TGTGCCAGCAGCCGGGACAGGGTAGTTGGTGAGCAGTTCTTC; cdr3_aa: CASSRDRVVGEQFF; v_call: TRBV27; clone_size: -; j_call: TRBJ2-1; d_call: TRBD1
cdr3_nt: TGTGCCAGCAGCTTAGGTCCGGGGACAGACATTCAGTACTTC; cdr3_aa: CASSLGPGTDIQYF; v_call: TRBV7-2; clone_size: -; j_call: TRBJ2-4; d_call: TRBD1
cdr3_nt: TGTGCCAGCAGCCCCCGTAGTAGCGGCACAGATACGCAGTATTTT; cdr3_aa: CASSPRSSGTDTQYF; v_call: TRBV7-9; clone_size: -; j_call: TRBJ2-3; d_call: -
cdr3_nt: TGTGCCAGCAGTCGCGGTGCCCGCCGCAATCAGCCCCAGCATTTT; cdr3_aa: CASSRGARRNQPQHF; v_call: TRBV6-6; clone_size: few; j_call: TRBJ1-5; d_call: -
cdr3_nt: TGTGCCAGCAGCCCGGGGGGCAATGAGCAGTTCTTC; cdr3_aa: CASSPGGNEQFF; v_call: TRBV7-2; clone_size: -; j_call: TRBJ2-1; d_call: TRBD2
cdr3_nt: TGTGCCAGCACCCTACTCGGGACCCAGTACTTC; cdr3_aa: CASTLLGTQYF; v_call: TRBV5-8; clone_size: -; j_call: TRBJ2-5; d_call: -
cdr3_nt: TGTGCCAGCAGTGGGACAGGGGGCGCGGATCAGCCCCAGCATTTT; cdr3_aa: CASSGTGGADQPQHF; v_call: TRBV2; clone_size: many; j_call: TRBJ1-5; d_call: TRBD1
cdr3_nt: TGTGCCAGCCAGGGAGTGAGCGGGAGCTACGAGCAGTACTTC; cdr3_aa: CASQGVSGSYEQYF; v_call: TRBV6-5; clone_size: -; j_call: TRBJ2-7; d_call: TRBD2
cdr3_nt: TGTGCCAGCAGCTTGCGTGCTCTAGCGGGAGGGAGGAATGAGCAGTTCTTC; cdr3_aa: CASSLRALAGGRNEQFF; v_call: TRBV5-6; clone_size: -; j_call: TRBJ2-1; d_call: TRBD2
cdr3_nt: TGTGCCAGCAGCTTATATCCAGGGCTCTACGAGCAGTACTTC; cdr3_aa: CASSLYPGLYEQYF; v_call: TRBV7-2; clone_size: -; j_call: TRBJ2-7; d_call: -
cdr3_nt: TGTGCCAGCAGGCCGGGACAGGGGTACAATGAGCAGTTCTTC; cdr3_aa: CASRPGQGYNEQFF; v_call: TRBV6-1; clone_size: -; j_call: TRBJ2-1; d_call: TRBD1
cdr3_nt: TGTGCCACCGCCGGCTCGACAGGGGAGGAGCAGTTCTTC; cdr3_aa: CATAGSTGEEQFF; v_call: TRBV24-1; clone_size: -; j_call: TRBJ2-1; d_call: TRBD1
cdr3_nt: TGTGCCAGTAGCCAGACAGGGGCAGGGGAGACCCAGTACTTC; cdr3_aa: CASSQTGAGETQYF; v_call: TRBV19; clone_size: -; j_call: TRBJ2-5; d_call: TRBD1
cdr3_nt: TGTGCCAGTACCCTGGACAGATCGCCGAACACTGAAGCTTTCTTT; cdr3_aa: CASTLDRSPNTEAFF; v_call: TRBV19; clone_size: -; j_call: TRBJ1-1; d_call: -
cdr3_nt: TGTGCCAGTAGTCCGACAGGGGGCCCCTCTGGAAACACCATATATTTT; cdr3_aa: CASSPTGGPSGNTIYF; v_call: TRBV19; clone_size: -; j_call: TRBJ1-3; d_call: TRBD1
cdr3_nt: TGTGCCAGTAGTATAGAGGCTAGCGGGAGTGAGACCCAGTACTTC; cdr3_aa: CASSIEASGSETQYF; v_call: TRBV19; clone_size: -; j_call: TRBJ2-5; d_call: TRBD2
cdr3_nt: TGTGCCAGCAGACTCAGACAGGCCTATGGCTACACCTTC; cdr3_aa: CASRLRQAYGYTF; v_call: TRBV6-5; clone_size: -; j_call: TRBJ1-2; d_call: -
cdr3_nt: TGTGCCAGCAGCCCAGGCGCGGGTGGCTACACCTTC; cdr3_aa: CASSPGAGGYTF; v_call: TRBV3-1/TRBV3-2; clone_size: -; j_call: TRBJ1-2; d_call: -
cdr3_nt: TGTGCCAGCAGCCCCCGTGCGGGAGGGCCAGCTTACGAGCAGTACTTC; cdr3_aa: CASSPRAGGPAYEQYF; v_call: TRBV5-6; clone_size: -; j_call: TRBJ2-7; d_call: TRBD2
cdr3_nt: TGTGCCAGCAGCCCGGCGGAAGAAGCTTTCTTT; cdr3_aa: CASSPAEEAFF; v_call: TRBV28; clone_size: -; j_call: TRBJ1-1; d_call: -
cdr3_nt: TGTGCCAGCTCATCGGGACAGGCAACTGAAGCTTTCTTT; cdr3_aa: CASSSGQATEAFF; v_call: TRBV18; clone_size: -; j_call: TRBJ1-1; d_call: TRBD1
cdr3_nt: TGTGCCAGCAGCCCGTCAGGGACAGTCACCTACGAGCAGTACTTC; cdr3_aa: CASSPSGTVTYEQYF; v_call: TRBV5-6; clone_size: -; j_call: TRBJ2-7; d_call: TRBD1
cdr3_nt: TGTGCCAGCACCACGACCTCGGGGGGGAGTAACTATGGCTACACCTTC; cdr3_aa: CASTTTSGGSNYGYTF; v_call: TRBV6-6; clone_size: -; j_call: TRBJ1-2; d_call: -
cdr3_nt: TGCGCCAGCAGCTTGGGCTGGGCCGACTCCTACGAGCAGTACTTC; cdr3_aa: CASSLGWADSYEQYF; v_call: TRBV5-1; clone_size: -; j_call: TRBJ2-7; d_call: -
cdr3_nt: TGTGCCAGCAGCTCCAGACAGGCCCGGAACACTGAAGCTTTCTTT; cdr3_aa: CASSSRQARNTEAFF; v_call: TRBV7-6; clone_size: -; j_call: TRBJ1-1; d_call: -
cdr3_nt: TGTGCCAGCAGCGCCGGGACAGCAGCTCACGAGCAGTTCTTC; cdr3_aa: CASSAGTAAHEQFF; v_call: TRBV7-2; clone_size: -; j_call: TRBJ2-1; d_call: TRBD1